One and the same sample provided the 6 T cell receptor beta chains below, sequenced in a study of shared clonotypes between healthy human individuals. Measured with immunoSEQ multiplex PCR; TCRdb has only the in-frame clones, and not every one. The table lists over a million clones, about four fifths of them singletons, with 0.6% to 0.7% in the top ten. Sequencing used memory CD4+ T cells from PBMCs. Described subset: CD45RA-negative fraction. Receptor source: a man between 18 and 29 years old in good health. Some clones in this sample may be carry-over from other donors' samples.

The V call is TRBV7-9, the J call TRBJ2-7; TRBD1 matches 7 bases. The CDR3 is 14 residues long. V shed 1 base and J 7 bases; nucleotides not matched to a gene: 7. CDR1 and CDR2 (germline): SEHNR, FQNEAQ (reference sequence). The CDR3 loop is CASSLEKGAQEQYF. For the CDR3, the DNA is TGTGCCAGCAGCTTAGAAAAGGGGGCCCAGGAGCAGTACTTC.

This clone has just a few counts. The chain has TRBV7-9 and TRBJ1-1, with a tentative D call TRBD1 (5 bases). V was shortened by 4 bases and J by 7 bases, with 13 bases between the two germline ends. This CDR3 contains 13 residues. Per the germline V gene, CDR1 is SEHNR and CDR2 is FQNEAQ (reference sequence). In DNA, the CDR3 is TGTGCCAGCAGCTCTTCCTCGGGGCTTGAAGCTTTCTTT. Amino acid sequence: CASSSSSGLEAFF.

The genes are TRBV5-5 and TRBJ2-7; TRBD2 matches 8 bases. The V segment lost 1 base and the J segment 3 bases; nucleotides outside the gene matches: 6. CDR3 size: 15 residues. CDR1 and CDR2 (germline): SGHKS, YYEKEE (reference sequence). CDR3 region: CASSLLVSGDYEQYF. The CDR3 coding sequence is TGTGCCAGCAGCTTGCTCGTTAGCGGGGACTACGAGCAGTACTTC.

This clone has only one observation. The rearrangement links TRBV18 to TRBJ1-5; a possible D gene is TRBD1 (6 bases). Germline V gene data show CDR1 as KGHSH and CDR2 as LQKENI. The V end lost 3 bases, the J end lost 2 bases, and 8 bases lay between the germline ends. The CDR3 length is 14 residues. The CDR3 loop reads CASSPGAGNQPQHF. CDR3 nucleotides: TGTGCCAGCTCACCGGGGGCAGGCAATCAGCCCCAGCATTTT.

J is TRBJ2-7 and V is TRBV28, with D hard to call. Deletions cut 2 bases from V and 3 bases from J, with 11 bases between. The CDR3 covers 14 residues. The germline V gene encodes CDR1 MDHEN and CDR2 SYDVKM. The chain's CDR3 is CASSLVMERYEQYF. The CDR3 DNA reads TGTGCCAGCAGTTTAGTCATGGAGCGCTACGAGCAGTACTTC.

The rearrangement uses TRBV10-3 and TRBJ2-7; 9 bases are shared with TRBD2. This CDR3 is 14 amino acids long. V dropped 8 bases and J dropped 6; count of bases not matched to a gene: 11. From germline, CDR1 is ENHRY and CDR2 SYGVKD. DNA of the CDR3: TGTGCCATCGGAGGGGGCGGGAGGGCCGTCGAGCAGTACTTC. This codes for CAIGGGGRAVEQYF.